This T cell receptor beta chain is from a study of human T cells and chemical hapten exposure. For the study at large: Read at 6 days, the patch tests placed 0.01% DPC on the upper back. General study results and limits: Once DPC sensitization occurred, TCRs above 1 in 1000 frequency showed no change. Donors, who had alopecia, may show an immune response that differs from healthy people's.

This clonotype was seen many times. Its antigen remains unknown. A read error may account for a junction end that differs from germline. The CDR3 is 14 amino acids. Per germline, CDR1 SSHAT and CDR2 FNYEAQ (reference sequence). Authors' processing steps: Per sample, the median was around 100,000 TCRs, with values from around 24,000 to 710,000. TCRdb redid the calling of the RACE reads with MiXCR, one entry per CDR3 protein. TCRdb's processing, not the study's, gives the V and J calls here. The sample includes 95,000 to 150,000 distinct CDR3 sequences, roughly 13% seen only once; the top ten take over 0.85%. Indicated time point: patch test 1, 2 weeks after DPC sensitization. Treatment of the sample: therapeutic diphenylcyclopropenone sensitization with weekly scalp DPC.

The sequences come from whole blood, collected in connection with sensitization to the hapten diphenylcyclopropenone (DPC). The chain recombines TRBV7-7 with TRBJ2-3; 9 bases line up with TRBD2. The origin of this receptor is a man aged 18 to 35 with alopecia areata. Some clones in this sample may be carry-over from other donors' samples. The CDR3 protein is CASSLAGGTDTQYF. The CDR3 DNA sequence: TGTGCCAGCAGTTTAGCGGGGGGCACAGATACGCAGTATTTT.